This T cell receptor (beta chain) was captured by sequencing in a study of T cell repertoires in ileal Crohn's disease. As concerns this clone: The antigen is undetermined.

This table comes from immunoSEQ multiplex PCR, and its TCRdb copy is limited to in-frame clones, with some not included. The table shows tens of thousands of clones, with 80% to 85% occurring only once. Regarding the study as a whole: High-frequency clones were more common in sorted CD8 than CD4 cells.

Trimming at V came to 8 bases and at J to 4 bases, leaving 8 bases not matched to a gene. The germline gives CDR1 SNHLY, CDR2 FYNNEI. The CDR3 extends over 15 amino acids. The source is an adult with Crohn's disease. This chain joins TRBV2 and TRBJ2-5; 12 bases fit TRBD2. The specimen sequenced was ileal tissue. CDR3 loop: CASCLETSGGETQYF. The CDR3 DNA follows: TGTGCCAGCTGCCTTGAGACTAGCGGGGGAGAGACCCAGTACTTC.